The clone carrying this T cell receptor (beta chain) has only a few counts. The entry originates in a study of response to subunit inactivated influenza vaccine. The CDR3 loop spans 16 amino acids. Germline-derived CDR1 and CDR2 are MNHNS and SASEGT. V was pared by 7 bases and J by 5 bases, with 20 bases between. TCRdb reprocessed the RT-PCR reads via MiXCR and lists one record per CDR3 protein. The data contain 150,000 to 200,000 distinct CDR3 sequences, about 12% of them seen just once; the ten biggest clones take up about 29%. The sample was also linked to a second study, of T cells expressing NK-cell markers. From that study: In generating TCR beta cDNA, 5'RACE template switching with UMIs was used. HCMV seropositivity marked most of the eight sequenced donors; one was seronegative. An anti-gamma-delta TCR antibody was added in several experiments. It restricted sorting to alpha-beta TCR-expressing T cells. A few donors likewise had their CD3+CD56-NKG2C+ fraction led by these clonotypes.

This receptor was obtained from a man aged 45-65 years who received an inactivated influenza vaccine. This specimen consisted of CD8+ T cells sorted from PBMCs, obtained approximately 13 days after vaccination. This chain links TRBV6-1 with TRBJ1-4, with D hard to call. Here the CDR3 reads CASTRTLGRENEKLFF. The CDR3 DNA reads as TGTGCCAGCACGAGGACTCTTGGACGGGAGAATGAAAAACTGTTTTTT.